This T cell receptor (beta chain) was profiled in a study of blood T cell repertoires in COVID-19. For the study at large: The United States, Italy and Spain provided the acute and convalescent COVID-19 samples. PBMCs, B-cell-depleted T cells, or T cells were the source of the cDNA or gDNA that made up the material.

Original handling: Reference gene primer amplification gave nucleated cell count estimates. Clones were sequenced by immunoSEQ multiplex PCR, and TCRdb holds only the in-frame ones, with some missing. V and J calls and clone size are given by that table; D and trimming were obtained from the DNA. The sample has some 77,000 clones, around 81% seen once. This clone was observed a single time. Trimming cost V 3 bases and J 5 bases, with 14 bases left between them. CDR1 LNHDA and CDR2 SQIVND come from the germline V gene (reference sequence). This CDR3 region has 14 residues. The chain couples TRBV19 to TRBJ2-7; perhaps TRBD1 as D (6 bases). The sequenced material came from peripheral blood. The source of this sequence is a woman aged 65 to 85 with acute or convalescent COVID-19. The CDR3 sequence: CASSIRQGRDEQYF. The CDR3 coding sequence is TGTGCCAGTAGTATCAGGCAGGGGCGAGACGAGCAGTACTTC.